The present T cell receptor (beta chain) was sequenced within a study of monozygotic twins with inflammatory bowel disease. Using the 5' RACE reads, TCRdb records one entry per CDR3 protein without DNA. The sample features about 170,000 distinct CDR3 sequences, with roughly 3% in its top ten. Germline loops: CDR1 MNHEY, CDR2 SVGAGI. The CDR3 totals 15 residues. The sequence derives from a human donor with ulcerative colitis or Crohn's disease, or a healthy co-twin of an affected twin (not recorded which). V usage is TRBV6-5 and J usage is TRBJ2-5; the TRBD1 assignment by TCRdb is unverifiable without DNA. Sequencing was done on a sample of blood. The CDR3 loop is CASSYSGTEQETQYF.